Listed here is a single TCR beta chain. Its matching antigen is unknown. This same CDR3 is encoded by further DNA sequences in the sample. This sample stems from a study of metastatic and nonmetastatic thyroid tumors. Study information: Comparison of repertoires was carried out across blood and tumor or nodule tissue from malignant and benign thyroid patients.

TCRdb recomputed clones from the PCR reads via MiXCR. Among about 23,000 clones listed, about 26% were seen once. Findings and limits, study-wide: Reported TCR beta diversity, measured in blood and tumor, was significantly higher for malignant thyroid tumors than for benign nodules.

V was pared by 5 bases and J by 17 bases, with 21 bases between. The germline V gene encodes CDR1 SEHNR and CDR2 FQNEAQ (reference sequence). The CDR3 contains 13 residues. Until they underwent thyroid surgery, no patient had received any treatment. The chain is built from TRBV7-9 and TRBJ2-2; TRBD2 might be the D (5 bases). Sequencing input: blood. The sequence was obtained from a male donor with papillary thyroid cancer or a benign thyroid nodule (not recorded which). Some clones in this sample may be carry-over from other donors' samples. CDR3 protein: CASSHKHTGELFF. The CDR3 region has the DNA TGTGCCAGCAGCCATAAGCACACCGGGGAACTTTTTTTT.